The 21 T cell receptor beta chains given below trace back to one sample, sequenced in a study of T cell responses to AZD1222 COVID-19 vaccine. TCRdb's copy holds only in-frame clones and misses some; the assay was immunoSEQ multiplex PCR. The table lists roughly 120,000 clones, about 90% of them singletons. The source was peripheral blood, collected on day 0 of AZD1222 vaccination. The receptor source for this set is an adult in good health.

The chain employs TRBV11-2 and TRBJ2-7, with D perhaps TRBD1 (6 bases). Germline assignment: CDR1 SGHAT and CDR2 FQNNGV. There are 13 residues in the CDR3. V lost 4 bases and J 1 base, leaving 8 bases between the germline ends. The CDR3 here is CASSWTVSYEQYF. CDR3 nucleotides: TGTGCCAGCAGCTGGACAGTATCCTACGAGCAGTACTTC.

The J gene is TRBJ1-6, the V gene TRBV6-5; a possible D gene is TRBD1 (5 bases). In germline, CDR1 is MNHEY, CDR2 SVGAGI. V dropped 7 bases and J dropped 10 bases, with 14 bases sitting between them. The CDR3 consists of 13 residues. CDR3 loop: CASTWDGGSPLHF. The CDR3 DNA follows: TGTGCCAGCACTTGGGACGGGGGATCACCCCTCCACTTT.

This clone was seen more than once but under ten times. As DNA, the CDR3 is TGCGCCAGCAGTGAGTCAACAGCTGAAGCTTTCTTT. This codes for CASSESTAEAFF. The chain employs TRBV10-1 and TRBJ1-1; D remains ambiguous. Trimming took 0 bases from V and 6 from J, leaving 5 bases between them. CDR1 is WNHNN and CDR2 is SYGVQD in the germline V gene (reference sequence). The CDR3 covers 12 residues.

The chain uses TRBV7-2 and TRBJ2-7; 13 nucleotides match TRBD2. J gave up 7 bases and V 5 bases, and 8 bases lay outside the gene matches. Germline V CDR1 and CDR2: SGHTA, FQGNSA. The CDR3 has 15 amino acids. For the CDR3, the DNA is TGTGCCAGCAGCCCCCGGACTAGCGGGAGCTGGGAGCAGTACTTC. Its translation is CASSPRTSGSWEQYF.

This clone has a single count. The chain couples TRBV24-1 to TRBJ1-5; no clear D. The CDR3 totals 17 residues. V was pared by 4 bases and J by 0 bases, with 15 bases between. Germline V lookup: CDR1 KGHDR, CDR2 SFDVKD. In nucleotides, the CDR3 is TGTGCCACCAGTGAGGGGAAATTTCCATATAGCAATCAGCCCCAGCATTTT. It encodes CATSEGKFPYSNQPQHF.

This chain links TRBV3-1 (or the pseudogene TRBV3-2) with TRBJ2-3, with D tentatively TRBD1 or TRBD2 (6 bases each). Deletions cut 4 bases from V and 7 bases from J, with 21 bases between. This CDR3 contains 16 residues. CDR1 and CDR2 from the germline V gene are LGHDT and YNNKEL (reference sequence). The CDR3 nucleotides are TGTGCCAGCAGCCCCGAGGGCGGGACAAAACTCCATACGCAGTATTTT. Amino acids: CASSPEGGTKLHTQYF.

This chain joins TRBV19 and TRBJ1-6, with 8 bases aligning to TRBD1. Germline V gives CDR1 LNHDA, CDR2 SQIVND (reference sequence). CDR3 length equals 16 residues. Trimming cost V 4 bases and J 5 bases; bases outside gene matches: 7. As DNA, the CDR3 is TGTGCCAGTAGTACTCATGACAGGGGTAATAATTCACCCCTCCACTTT. Protein sequence: CASSTHDRGNNSPLHF.

The rearrangement links TRBV6-5 to TRBJ2-2, with TRBD2 identical over 8 bases. Germline V gene lookup returns CDR1 MNHEY and CDR2 SVGAGI. The CDR3 runs 14 residues. V gave up 6 bases and J gave up 4 bases; unmatched junction bases: 4. The CDR3 loop is CASRREGPTGELFF. CDR3 nucleotides: TGTGCCAGCAGACGGGAGGGCCCCACCGGGGAGCTGTTTTTT.

The chain links TRBV29-1 to TRBJ2-1; TRBD1 matches at 8 bases. CDR1 is SQVTM, CDR2 ANQGSEA, per germline. This CDR3 has 15 residues. V gave up 3 bases and J gave up 1 base; unmatched junction bases: 5. The CDR3 loop reads CSVEGQGASYNEQFF. In nucleotides, the CDR3 is TGCAGCGTTGAGGGGCAGGGGGCATCCTACAATGAGCAGTTCTTC.

This rearrangement joins TRBV2 to TRBJ1-6, with 8 nucleotides matching TRBD1. Germline CDR1 reads SNHLY; CDR2 reads FYNNEI. Trimming at V came to 4 bases and at J to 7 bases, leaving 3 bases not matched to a gene. This CDR3 has 14 amino acids. CDR3 residues: CASSGGQENSPLHF. CDR3 in DNA: TGTGCCAGCAGTGGGGGACAGGAGAATTCACCCCTCCACTTT.

This clone was detected only a few times. The chain couples TRBV7-6 to TRBJ2-7; D possibly corresponds to TRBD2 (6 bases). The length of the CDR3 is 15 residues. Trimming shortened V by 4 bases and J by 3 bases, and 16 bases separated the two germline ends. Germline V gene lookup returns CDR1 SGHVS and CDR2 FNYEAQ. The CDR3 sequence: CASSSQAGTHYEQYF. CDR3 DNA: TGTGCCAGCAGCTCCCAGGCGGGAACCCACTACGAGCAGTACTTC. The whole variable domain, remainder taken from reference TRBV7-6 and TRBJ2-7, is GAGVSQSPRYKVTKRGQDVALRCDPISGHVSLYWYRQALGQGPEFLTYFNYEAQQDKSGLPNDRFSAERPEGSISTLTIQRTEQRDSAMYRCASSSQAGTHYEQYFGPGTRLTVT.

This clone came up a few times. This chain connects TRBV6-5 to TRBJ1-5; a weak D match, TRBD1 (6 bases). This CDR3 spans 13 amino acids. Trimming pared 2 bases from V and 8 bases from J, leaving 10 bases between. Germline CDR1 and CDR2: MNHEY and SVGAGI. The CDR3 DNA follows: TGTGCCAGCAGTTACGACCAGGGGAAGCCCCAGCATTTT. It specifies CASSYDQGKPQHF.

The gene calls are TRBV29-1 and TRBJ2-7; 9 bases fit TRBD1. J gave up 6 bases and V 4 bases, and 7 bases lay outside the gene matches. The CDR3 is made up of 13 amino acids. Germline V gives CDR1 SQVTM, CDR2 ANQGSEA. CDR3 DNA: TGCAGCGTTGGGGGACAGGGCACCGGCGAGCAGTACTTC. Its protein is CSVGGQGTGEQYF.

The chain recombines TRBV5-4 with TRBJ2-4, with TRBD2 matching 7 bases. The CDR3 loop spans 18 amino acids. V was clipped by 1 base and J by 0 bases; unmatched bases: 10. The germline V gene encodes CDR1 SGHNT and CDR2 YYREEE (reference sequence). Written as DNA, the CDR3 is TGTGCCAGCAGCTTGTTGGGGGGGGGTACACTAGCCAAAAACATTCAGTACTTC. Amino acid sequence: CASSLLGGGTLAKNIQYF.

This clone was counted only a few times. J is TRBJ1-4 and V is TRBV29-1; weak D call: TRBD1 (6 bases). The CDR3 runs 13 residues. V gave up 4 bases and J gave up 11 bases, with 17 bases separating them. Germline CDR1 is SQVTM and CDR2 is ANQGSEA. CDR3 sequence reads: CSVAFLGGGKLFF. The CDR3 bases are TGCAGCGTTGCCTTCCTCGGGGGCGGGAAACTGTTTTTT.

As for this clone: Other nucleotide sequences in the sample specify the same CDR3. CDR3 region: CASSPTGRETQYF. In DNA, the CDR3 is TGTGCCAGCTCTCCGACAGGGAGGGAGACCCAGTACTTC. The chain is built from TRBV18 and TRBJ2-5; possible D gene TRBD1, 7 bases. Trimming stripped 6 bases from V and 5 bases from J, with 13 bases between. Germline V lookup: CDR1 KGHSH, CDR2 LQKENI. This CDR3 is built from 13 residues.

The chain carries TRBV2 and TRBJ1-1, with TRBD1 as a possible D gene (6 bases). V lost 3 bases and J 5 bases, leaving 13 bases between the germline ends. CDR1 is SNHLY, CDR2 FYNNEI, per germline. CDR3 length: 14 residues. The CDR3 DNA sequence: TGTGCCAGCAGTGATGGGGGCGTGGGGACTGAAGCTTTCTTT. Translating gives CASSDGGVGTEAFF.

The chain combines TRBV5-4 with TRBJ1-1, with TRBD1 identical over 7 bases. The J segment lost 4 bases and the V segment lost 5 bases, leaving 8 bases of the junction unmatched. Germline V gene lookup returns CDR1 SGHNT and CDR2 YYREEE (reference sequence). The CDR3 loop spans 14 amino acids. CDR3 in amino acids: CASSSTGRTTEAFF. DNA of the CDR3: TGTGCCAGCAGTTCGACAGGGCGTACCACTGAAGCTTTCTTT.

V and J are TRBV5-1 and TRBJ1-1, with D uncertain. CDR3 size: 12 residues. With 7 bases removed from V and 3 bases from J, the gap between germline ends came to 10 bases. The germline V gene has CDR1 SGHRS and CDR2 YFSETQ. As DNA, the CDR3 is TGCGCCAGCCGAGACGGGGACACTGAAGCTTTCTTT. Encoded protein: CASRDGDTEAFF.

V usage is TRBV6-5 and J usage is TRBJ2-7; 10 positions match TRBD2. The germline CDR1 and CDR2 sequences are MNHEY and SVGAGI. The V and J ends lost 11 bases and 4 bases, in that order; junction bases with no gene match: 14. The CDR3 consists of 15 residues. CDR3 loop: CAVTSGRAGEYEQYF. Here the CDR3 DNA reads TGTGCCGTTACAAGCGGGAGGGCCGGGGAGTACGAGCAGTACTTC.

Points on this clone: The sample holds other DNA sequences that translate to the same CDR3. The chain couples TRBV5-1 to TRBJ1-5, with 7 bases lining up with TRBD1. The CDR3 loop spans 13 amino acids. V shed 1 base and J 5 bases; nucleotides not matched to a gene: 0. Germline lookup yields CDR1 SGHRS and CDR2 YFSETQ. In DNA, the CDR3 is TGCGCCAGCAGCTTGACAGGGGATCAGCCCCAGCATTTT. The encoded protein is CASSLTGDQPQHF.